Only a few counts were recorded for the clone carrying this T cell receptor beta chain. Its antigen is undetermined. This sample was taken from a study of beta chain features in type 1 diabetes. Looking at the study overall: Across all samples, roughly 100,000,000 sorted cells were examined.

Study outcomes and limitations: Comparison showed that naive, central memory and Treg TCRB repertoires appeared more similar among patients than among healthy donors.

Sequencing targeted expressed TCRB transcripts, as all isolated RNA had been reverse transcribed. An average approximately 3.7 million reads came from naive, central memory and regulatory T cell samples. Clones were sequenced by immunoSEQ multiplex PCR, and TCRdb holds only the in-frame ones, with some missing. The sample lists 350,000 to 450,000 clones, roughly 14% occurring once. The sequenced material came from naive CD4+ T cells from blood. The origin of this receptor is a man aged 30 to 45 in good health.

For the CDR3, the DNA is TGTGCCAGCAGCCCTCGGACGGGCGGCTACACCTTC. Protein: CASSPRTGGYTF. V and J are TRBV7-9 and TRBJ1-2; D gene uncertain. CDR3 length equals 12 residues. The V end lost 5 bases, the J end lost 8 bases, and 12 bases lay between the germline ends. CDR1 is SEHNR, CDR2 FQNEAQ, per germline (reference sequence). Drawing the rest from reference TRBV7-9 and TRBJ1-2, the complete variable domain is DTGVSQNPRHKITKRGQNVTFRCDPISEHNRLYWYRQTLGQGPEFLTYFQNEAQLEKSRLLSDRFSAERPKGSFSTLEIQRTEQGDSAMYLCASSPRTGGYTFGSGTRLTVV.